Described below is a single T cell receptor beta chain sequence and its context. The V end lost 3 bases, the J end lost 0 bases, and 10 bases lay between the germline ends. Germline CDR1 and CDR2: SGHTA and FQGTGA. CDR3 length: 15 amino acids. This record comes from a study of blood T cell repertoires in COVID-19. The Seattle site enrolled patients during active infection and followed them longitudinally. Methods used by the authors: Estimated nucleated cell counts came from reference gene primer amplification. Profiled with immunoSEQ multiplex PCR; TCRdb holds only in-frame clones, not every one. V and J calls and clone size are copied from that table; D and trimming were computed from the DNA. The profile shows 300,000 to 350,000 clones, roughly 90% of them singletons.

The sample comprised peripheral blood. The sequence was collected from a woman in her sixties with COVID-19, enrolled during active disease. J is TRBJ2-3 and V is TRBV7-3; D not certain. CDR3 region: CASSFSPGSTDTQYF. The CDR3 coding sequence is TGTGCCAGCAGCTTTTCCCCTGGCAGCACAGATACGCAGTATTTT. Combining the CDR3 with reference TRBV7-3 and TRBJ2-3 gives the whole variable domain GAGVSQTPSNKVTEKGKYVELRCDPISGHTALYWYRQSLGQGPEFLIYFQGTGAADDSGLPNDRFFAVRPEGSVSTLKIQRTERGDSAVYLCASSFSPGSTDTQYFGPGTRLTVL.